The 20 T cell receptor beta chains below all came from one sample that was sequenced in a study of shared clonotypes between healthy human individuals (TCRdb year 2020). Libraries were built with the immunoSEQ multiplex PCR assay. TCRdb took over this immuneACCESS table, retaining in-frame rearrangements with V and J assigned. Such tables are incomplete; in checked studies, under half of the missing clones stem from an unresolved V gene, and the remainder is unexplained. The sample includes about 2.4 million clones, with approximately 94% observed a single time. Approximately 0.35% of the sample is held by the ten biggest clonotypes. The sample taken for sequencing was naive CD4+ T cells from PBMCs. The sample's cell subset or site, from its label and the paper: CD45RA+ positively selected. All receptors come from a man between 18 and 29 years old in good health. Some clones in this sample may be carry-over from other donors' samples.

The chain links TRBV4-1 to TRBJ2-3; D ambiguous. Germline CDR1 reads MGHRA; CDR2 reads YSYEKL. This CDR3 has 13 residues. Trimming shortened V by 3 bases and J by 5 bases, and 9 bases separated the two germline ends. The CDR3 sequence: CASSQATGDTQYF. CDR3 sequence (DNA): TGCGCCAGCAGCCAGGCAACTGGAGATACGCAGTATTTT.

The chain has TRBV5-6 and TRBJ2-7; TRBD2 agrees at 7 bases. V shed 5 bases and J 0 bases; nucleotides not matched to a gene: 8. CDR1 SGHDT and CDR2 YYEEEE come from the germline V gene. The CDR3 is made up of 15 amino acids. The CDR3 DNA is TGTGCCAGCAGACCCCGGGGAGGGCGCTCCTACGAGCAGTACTTC. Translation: CASRPRGGRSYEQYF. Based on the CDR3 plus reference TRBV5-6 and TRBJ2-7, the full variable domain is DAGVTQSPTHLIKTRGQQVTLRCSPKSGHDTVSWYQQALGQGPQFIFQYYEEEERQRGNFPDRFSGHQFPNYSSELNVNALLLGDSALYLCASRPRGGRSYEQYFGPGTRLTVT.

CDR3 in amino acids: CASSRPGRDYGYTF. The CDR3 DNA follows: TGTGCCAGCAGTCGACCGGGACGGGACTATGGCTACACCTTC. The rearrangement uses TRBV6-5 and TRBJ1-2, with D possibly being TRBD1 (5 bases). The CDR3 has 14 amino acids. Looked up from germline, CDR1 is MNHEY and CDR2 is SVGAGI. The germline V and J ends were trimmed by 5 bases and 3 bases, with 13 bases remaining between them.

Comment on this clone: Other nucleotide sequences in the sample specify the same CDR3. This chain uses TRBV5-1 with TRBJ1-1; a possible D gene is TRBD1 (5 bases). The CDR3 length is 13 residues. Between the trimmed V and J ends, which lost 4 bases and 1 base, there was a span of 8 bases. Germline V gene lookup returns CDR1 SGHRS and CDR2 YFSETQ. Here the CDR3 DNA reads TGCGCCAGCAGCCCTACAGGGAACACTGAAGCTTTCTTT. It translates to CASSPTGNTEAFF.

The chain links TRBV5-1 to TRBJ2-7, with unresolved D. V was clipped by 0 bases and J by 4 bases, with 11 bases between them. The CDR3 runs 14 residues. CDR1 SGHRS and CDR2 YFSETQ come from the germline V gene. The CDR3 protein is CASSLAGRRYEQYF. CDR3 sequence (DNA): TGCGCCAGCAGCTTGGCCGGCAGGAGATACGAGCAGTACTTC. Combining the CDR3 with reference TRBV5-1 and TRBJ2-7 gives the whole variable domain KAGVTQTPRYLIKTRGQQVTLSCSPISGHRSVSWYQQTPGQGLQFLFEYFSETQRNKGNFPGRFSGRQFSNSRSEMNVSTLELGDSALYLCASSLAGRRYEQYFGPGTRLTVT.

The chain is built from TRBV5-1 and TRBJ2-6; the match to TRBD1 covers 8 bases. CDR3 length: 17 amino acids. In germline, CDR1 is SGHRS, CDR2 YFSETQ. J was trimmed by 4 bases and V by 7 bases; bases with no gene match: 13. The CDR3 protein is CASGPQGAGGGANVLTF. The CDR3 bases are TGCGCCAGCGGACCCCAGGGGGCCGGCGGGGGGGCCAACGTCCTGACTTTC. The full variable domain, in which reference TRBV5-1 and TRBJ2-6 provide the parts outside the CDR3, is KAGVTQTPRYLIKTRGQQVTLSCSPISGHRSVSWYQQTPGQGLQFLFEYFSETQRNKGNFPGRFSGRQFSNSRSEMNVSTLELGDSALYLCASGPQGAGGGANVLTFGAGSRLTVL.

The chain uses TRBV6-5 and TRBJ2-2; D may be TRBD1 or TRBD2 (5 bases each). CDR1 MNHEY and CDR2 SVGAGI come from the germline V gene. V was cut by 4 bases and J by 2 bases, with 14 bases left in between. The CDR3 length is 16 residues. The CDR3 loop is CASSSLRDGNTGELFF. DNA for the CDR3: TGTGCCAGCAGTTCCCTCCGGGACGGAAACACCGGGGAGCTGTTTTTT.

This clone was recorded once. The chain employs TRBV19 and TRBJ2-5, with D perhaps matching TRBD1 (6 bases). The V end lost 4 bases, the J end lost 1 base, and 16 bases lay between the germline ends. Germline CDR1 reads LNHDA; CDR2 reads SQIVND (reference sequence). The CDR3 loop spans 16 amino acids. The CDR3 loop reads CASSKFGAGAQETQYF. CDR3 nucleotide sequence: TGTGCCAGTAGTAAATTTGGGGCAGGGGCCCAAGAGACCCAGTACTTC.

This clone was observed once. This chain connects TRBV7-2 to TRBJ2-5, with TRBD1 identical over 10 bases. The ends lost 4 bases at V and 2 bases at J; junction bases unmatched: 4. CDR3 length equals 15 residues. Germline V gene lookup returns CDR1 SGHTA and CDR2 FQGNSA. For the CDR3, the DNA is TGTGCCAGCAGCTGGGACAGGGGTGCTCAAGAGACCCAGTACTTC. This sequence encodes CASSWDRGAQETQYF. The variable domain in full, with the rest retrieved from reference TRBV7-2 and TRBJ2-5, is GAGVSQSPSNKVTEKGKDVELRCDPISGHTALYWYRQSLGQGLEFLIYFQGNSAPDKSGLPSDRFSAERTGGSVSTLTIQRTQQEDSAVYLCASSWDRGAQETQYFGPGTRLLVL.

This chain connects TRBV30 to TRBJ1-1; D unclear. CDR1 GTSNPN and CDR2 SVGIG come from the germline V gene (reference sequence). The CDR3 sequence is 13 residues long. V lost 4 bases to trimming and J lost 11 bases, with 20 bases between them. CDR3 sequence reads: CAWIPNGLRRAFF. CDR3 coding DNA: TGTGCCTGGATTCCCAATGGCCTTAGAAGGGCTTTCTTT.

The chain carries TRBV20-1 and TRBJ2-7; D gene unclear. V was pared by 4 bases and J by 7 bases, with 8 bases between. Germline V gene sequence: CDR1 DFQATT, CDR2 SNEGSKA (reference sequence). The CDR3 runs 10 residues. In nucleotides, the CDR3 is TGCAGTGCTACCATGGGTGAGCAGTACTTC. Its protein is CSATMGEQYF.

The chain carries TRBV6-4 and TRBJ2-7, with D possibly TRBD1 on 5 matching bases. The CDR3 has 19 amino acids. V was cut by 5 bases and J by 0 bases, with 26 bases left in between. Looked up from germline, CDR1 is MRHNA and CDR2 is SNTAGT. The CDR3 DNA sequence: TGTGCCAGCAGTTCGAGAGGACAAGGCGGATTTTGCAGCTCCTACGAGCAGTACTTC. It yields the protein CASSSRGQGGFCSSYEQYF.

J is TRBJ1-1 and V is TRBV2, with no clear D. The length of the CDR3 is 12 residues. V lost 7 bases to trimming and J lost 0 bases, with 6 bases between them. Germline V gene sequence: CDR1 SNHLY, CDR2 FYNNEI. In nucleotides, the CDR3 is TGTGCCAGCAAGTCAGTGAACACTGAAGCTTTCTTT. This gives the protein CASKSVNTEAFF.

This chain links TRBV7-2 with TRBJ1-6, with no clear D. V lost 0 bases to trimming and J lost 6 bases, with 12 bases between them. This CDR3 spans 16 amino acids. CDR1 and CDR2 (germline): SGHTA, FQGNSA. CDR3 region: CASSLASGRTNSPLHF. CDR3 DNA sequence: TGTGCCAGCAGCTTAGCGTCGGGCAGGACTAATTCACCCCTCCACTTT.

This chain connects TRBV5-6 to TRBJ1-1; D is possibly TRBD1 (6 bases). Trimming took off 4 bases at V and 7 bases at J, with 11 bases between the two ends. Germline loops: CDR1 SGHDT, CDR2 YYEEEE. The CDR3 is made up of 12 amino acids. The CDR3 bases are TGTGCCAGCAGCGATGGACAGTATGAAGCTTTCTTT. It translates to CASSDGQYEAFF.

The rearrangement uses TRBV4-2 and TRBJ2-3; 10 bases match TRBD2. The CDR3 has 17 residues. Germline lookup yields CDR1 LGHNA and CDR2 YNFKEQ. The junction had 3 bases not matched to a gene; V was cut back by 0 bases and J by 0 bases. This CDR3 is CASSQDATSGSTDTQYF. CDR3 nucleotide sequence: TGTGCCAGCAGCCAAGACGCGACTAGCGGGAGCACAGATACGCAGTATTTT.

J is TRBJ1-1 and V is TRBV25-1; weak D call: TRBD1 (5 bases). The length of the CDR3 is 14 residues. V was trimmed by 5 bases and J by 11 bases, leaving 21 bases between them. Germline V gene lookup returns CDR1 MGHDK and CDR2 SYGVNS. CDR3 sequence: CASSNQGAQMGAFF. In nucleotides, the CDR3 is TGTGCCAGCAGTAATCAAGGGGCTCAGATGGGGGCTTTCTTT.

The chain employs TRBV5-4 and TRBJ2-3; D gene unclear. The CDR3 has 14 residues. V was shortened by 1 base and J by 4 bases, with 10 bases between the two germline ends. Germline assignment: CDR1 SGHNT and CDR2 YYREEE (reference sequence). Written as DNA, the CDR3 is TGTGCCAGCAGCTTGTGGTTTGGGGCAGATACGCAGTATTTT. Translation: CASSLWFGADTQYF.

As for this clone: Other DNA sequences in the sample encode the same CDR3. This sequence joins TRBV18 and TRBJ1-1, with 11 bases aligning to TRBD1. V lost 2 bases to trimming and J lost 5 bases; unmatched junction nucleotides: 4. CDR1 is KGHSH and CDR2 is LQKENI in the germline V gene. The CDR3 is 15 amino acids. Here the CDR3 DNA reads TGTGCCAGCTCACCAGGACAGGGGGCTCGGACTGAAGCTTTCTTT. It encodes CASSPGQGARTEAFF.

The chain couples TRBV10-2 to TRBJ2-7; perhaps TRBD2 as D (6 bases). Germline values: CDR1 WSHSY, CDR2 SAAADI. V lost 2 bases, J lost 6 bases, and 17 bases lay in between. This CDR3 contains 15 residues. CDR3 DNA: TGCGCCAGCAGTGAGACGGGACTTCTCTCTTTCGAGCAGTACTTC. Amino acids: CASSETGLLSFEQYF.